The T cell receptor beta chain described here comes from a study of lymphopenia after photon versus proton radiotherapy. Study-wide findings and caveats: Authors raise, but do not show, better survival with proton therapy. Oligoclonal CD8+ Temra expansion after nadir drove photon patients' diversity drop. Photon-treated patients lost naive T cells and TCR diversity; proton-treated stayed stable. In patients who died, overall survival fell as post-nadir TCR diversity dropped more.

TCRdb keeps only in-frame clones here, not all; method: immunoSEQ multiplex PCR. The top ten clones hold 9.5% to 15% of a sample with 50,000 to 70,000 clones, 75% to 90% of them seen once. V was clipped by 6 bases and J by 10 bases, with 20 bases between them. This CDR3 has 15 residues. Germline assignment: CDR1 SGHNT and CDR2 YYREEE (reference sequence). This clone was picked up one time. What it binds is unknown. The TCR sequence derives from a man at least 80 years old with esophageal cancer. The J gene is TRBJ1-6, the V gene TRBV5-4; the D gene is possibly TRBD1 (5 bases). Sample: peripheral blood, taken from a patient treated with proton-based radiotherapy. The CDR3 sequence: CASTTWQGLKSPLHF. The CDR3 nucleotides are TGTGCCAGCACCACTTGGCAGGGTCTAAAATCACCCCTCCACTTT.